Shown below are 22 T cell receptor beta chains from a single sample sequenced in a study of blood T cell repertoires in COVID-19. Measured with immunoSEQ multiplex PCR; TCRdb has only the in-frame clones, and not every one. Seen here are 95,000 to 150,000 clones, 70% to 90% observed once, and the top ten hold about 3.9%. Input material: peripheral blood. The receptors were gathered from a man in his 60s with acute or convalescent COVID-19.

This chain connects TRBV2 to TRBJ2-7, with D possibly TRBD1 on 5 matching bases. This CDR3 is built from 12 residues. CDR1 is SNHLY and CDR2 is FYNNEI in the germline V gene. Trimming stripped 5 bases from V and 3 bases from J, with 8 bases between. The CDR3 protein is CASSPQGYEQYF. The CDR3 region has the DNA TGTGCCAGCAGTCCTCAGGGCTACGAGCAGTACTTC.

The rearrangement links TRBV4-3 to TRBJ2-1; 11 bases map to TRBD2. Germline V lookup: CDR1 LGHNA, CDR2 YSLEER. J gave up 7 bases and V 1 base, and 9 bases lay outside the gene matches. CDR3 length: 17 residues. CDR3 DNA sequence: TGCGCCAGCAGCCAAGTGGGGACTAGCGGACGTCGGAATGAGCAGTTCTTC. Its protein is CASSQVGTSGRRNEQFF.

The chain couples TRBV7-2 to TRBJ2-2; the D gene is possibly TRBD2 (6 bases). Germline values: CDR1 SGHTA, CDR2 FQGNSA. The CDR3 loop spans 15 amino acids. V was clipped by 0 bases and J by 5 bases, with 10 bases between them. The CDR3 spells CASSLAGGRTGELFF. The CDR3 region has the DNA TGTGCCAGCAGCTTAGCGGGAGGCCGAACCGGGGAGCTGTTTTTT.

The rearrangement links TRBV7-2 to TRBJ2-1; 7 nucleotides line up with TRBD2. The CDR3 covers 15 residues. Trimming removed 5 bases from V and 6 bases from J; junction bases left unmatched: 10. In germline, CDR1 is SGHTA, CDR2 FQGNSA. CDR3 in DNA: TGTGCCAGCAGCCCCTCGACTAGCACAATCAATGAGCAGTTCTTC. It is translated as CASSPSTSTINEQFF. The full variable domain, rest sourced from reference TRBV7-2 and TRBJ2-1, is GAGVSQSPSNKVTEKGKDVELRCDPISGHTALYWYRQSLGQGLEFLIYFQGNSAPDKSGLPSDRFSAERTGGSVSTLTIQRTQQEDSAVYLCASSPSTSTINEQFFGPGTRLTVL.

This chain links TRBV7-9 with TRBJ2-7; 14 bases fit TRBD2. The J segment lost 4 bases and the V segment lost 3 bases, leaving 5 bases of the junction unmatched. Germline V gene sequence: CDR1 SEHNR, CDR2 FQNEAQ (reference sequence). There are 16 residues in the CDR3. The CDR3 DNA reads TGTGCCAGCAGCTTGGGGACTAGCGGGAGTGGATACGAGCAGTACTTC. It translates to CASSLGTSGSGYEQYF.

This chain links TRBV28 with TRBJ2-7, with 11 bases that match TRBD2. The CDR3 runs 16 residues. Germline trimming cut 4 bases from V and 6 bases from J; bases unmatched to any gene: 11. Germline V gene sequence: CDR1 MDHEN, CDR2 SYDVKM. The CDR3 DNA follows: TGTGCCAGCAGTTGGAATAGCGGGAGGGCCTTAGGCGAGCAGTACTTC. Translating it yields CASSWNSGRALGEQYF. Full variable domain (rest looked up from reference TRBV28 and TRBJ2-7): DVKVTQSSRYLVKRTGEKVFLECVQDMDHENMFWYRQDPGLGLRLIYFSYDVKMKEKGDIPEGYSVSREKKERFSLILESASTNQTSMYLCASSWNSGRALGEQYFGPGTRLTVT.

CDR3 bases: TGTGCCAGCAGCCGTAGCGGGAGGTTCCTTTCCTACGAGCAGTACTTC. Amino acids: CASSRSGRFLSYEQYF. V is TRBV28 and J is TRBJ2-7; TRBD2 matches 10 bases. The V and J ends lost 6 bases and 1 base, in that order; junction bases with no gene match: 9. The CDR3 covers 16 residues. CDR1 and CDR2 from the germline V gene are MDHEN and SYDVKM.

This clone occurred many times. The same CDR3 arises from other DNA sequences in this sample as well. The chain carries TRBV2 and TRBJ2-3, with 7 bases fitting TRBD2. V shed 1 base, J shed 4 bases, and the junction held 5 bases outside the gene matches. CDR1 and CDR2 from the germline V gene are SNHLY and FYNNEI. The CDR3 extends over 15 amino acids. The CDR3 DNA reads as TGTGCCAGCAGTGAAGGAGGGAGGGGTCCAGATACGCAGTATTTT. Protein sequence: CASSEGGRGPDTQYF.

The chain carries TRBV6-6 and TRBJ2-1; the D is unclear. CDR1 and CDR2 (germline): MNHNY, SVGAGI (reference sequence). There are 11 residues in the CDR3. Deletions cut 4 bases from V and 11 bases from J, with 9 bases between. CDR3 nucleotides: TGTGCCAGCAGTTTAGACTCTAAGCAGTTCTTC. Its translation: CASSLDSKQFF.

This clone was counted a few times. This chain links TRBV6-5 with TRBJ1-1; D perhaps matches TRBD1 (5 bases). The CDR3 has 14 residues. Looked up from germline, CDR1 is MNHEY and CDR2 is SVGAGI. V shed 6 bases and J shed 5 bases, with 16 bases lying between them. The CDR3 reads CASRGRSEGTEAFF. The CDR3 nucleotides read TGTGCCAGCAGGGGGCGGTCGGAGGGGACTGAAGCTTTCTTT.

Only one count was recorded for this clone. The V gene is TRBV6-2 or TRBV6-3, the J gene TRBJ2-3, with 7 bases identical to TRBD1. The CDR3 runs to 17 residues. V shed 0 bases, J shed 6 bases, and the junction held 12 bases outside the gene matches. Germline CDR1 is MNHEY and CDR2 is SVGEGT. CDR3 DNA: TGTGCCAGCAGTTACTCGAGAAGGCCAGGGGGAGTGGATACGCAGTATTTT. It translates to CASSYSRRPGGVDTQYF.

This chain joins TRBV5-1 and TRBJ1-4; D gene uncertain. The V and J ends lost 0 bases and 8 bases respectively, with 11 bases between them. The CDR3 totals 14 residues. CDR1 and CDR2 (germline): SGHRS, YFSETQ. The CDR3 bases are TGCGCCAGCAGCTTGGGGTCGGGTAGGGAAAAACTGTTTTTT. Protein product: CASSLGSGREKLFF.

CDR3 sequence reads: CASSHATSGSYEQYF. The CDR3 bases are TGTGCCAGCAGCCATGCGACTAGCGGGAGCTACGAGCAGTACTTC. The V and J genes are TRBV3-1 (or the pseudogene TRBV3-2) and TRBJ2-7; TRBD2 agrees at 12 bases. J lost 3 bases, V lost 3 bases, and 3 bases had no gene match. The CDR3 contains 15 residues. Per the germline V gene, CDR1 is LGHDT and CDR2 is YNNKEL (reference sequence).

This clone turned up a few times. J is TRBJ2-2 and V is TRBV10-1, with D possibly being TRBD2 (5 bases). CDR1 and CDR2 from the germline V gene are WNHNN and SYGVQD (reference sequence). Between the trimmed V and J ends, which lost 4 bases and 0 bases, there was a span of 9 bases. The CDR3 is 15 residues long. CDR3 sequence reads: CASSVIGTNTGELFF. CDR3 sequence (DNA): TGCGCCAGCAGTGTTATCGGGACGAACACCGGGGAGCTGTTTTTT.

The rearrangement joins TRBV7-2 to TRBJ2-4, with D possibly matching TRBD2 (5 bases). The V end was cut by 5 bases, the J end by 2 bases, with 16 bases between. The CDR3 is 16 residues long. Germline loops: CDR1 SGHTA, CDR2 FQGNSA. CDR3 nucleotide sequence: TGTGCCAGCAGCCCCTCTTCCGACGGGACCAAAAACATTCAGTACTTC. Protein product: CASSPSSDGTKNIQYF.

This rearrangement joins TRBV19 to TRBJ2-5; D is perhaps TRBD2 (6 bases). V lost 3 bases to trimming and J lost 5 bases, with 13 bases between them. The CDR3 is 14 residues long. Germline values: CDR1 LNHDA, CDR2 SQIVND (reference sequence). The CDR3 loop is CASSMPSEWETQYF. The CDR3 DNA reads as TGTGCCAGTAGTATGCCTAGCGAGTGGGAGACCCAGTACTTC.

This clone was seen only once. The chain carries TRBV28 and TRBJ2-4; D is perhaps TRBD1 (5 bases). In germline, CDR1 is MDHEN, CDR2 SYDVKM. CDR3 length equals 16 residues. The V and J ends lost 2 bases and 6 bases respectively, with 17 bases between them. Here the CDR3 reads CASSLPLQDKSNIQYF. CDR3 coding DNA: TGTGCCAGCAGTTTACCTTTACAGGACAAGTCAAACATTCAGTACTTC.

This chain links TRBV7-9 with TRBJ2-1, with 15 bases identical to TRBD2. Germline CDR1 and CDR2: SEHNR and FQNEAQ (reference sequence). After removal of 4 bases from V and 8 bases from J, the junction contained 9 bases not matched to a gene. The CDR3 has 17 amino acids. CDR3 sequence reads: CASSSSGTSGRRDEQFF. The CDR3 DNA is TGTGCCAGCAGCTCATCCGGGACTAGCGGGAGGAGGGATGAGCAGTTCTTC.

The chain has TRBV5-1 and TRBJ2-1, with 7 bases lining up with TRBD2. The CDR3 is made up of 13 amino acids. The germline CDR1 and CDR2 sequences are SGHRS and YFSETQ. V dropped 0 bases and J dropped 9; count of bases not matched to a gene: 3. The CDR3 DNA sequence: TGCGCCAGCAGCTTGGGGCCGGGGGGTGAGCAGTTCTTC. Its protein is CASSLGPGGEQFF.

This sequence joins TRBV2 and TRBJ2-1; TRBD2 agrees at 13 bases. V shed 6 bases and J 7 bases; nucleotides not matched to a gene: 6. In germline, CDR1 is SNHLY, CDR2 FYNNEI. The CDR3 consists of 15 residues. Here the CDR3 reads CASSYGLAGENEQFF. The CDR3 region has the DNA TGTGCCAGCAGCTACGGACTAGCGGGAGAAAATGAGCAGTTCTTC.

The V and J genes are TRBV4-2 and TRBJ1-4; tentative D call: TRBD1 (6 bases). V lost 0 bases, J lost 8 bases, and 13 bases lay in between. CDR3 size: 15 residues. The germline gives CDR1 LGHNA, CDR2 YNFKEQ. The CDR3 DNA is TGTGCCAGCAGCCAAGATTGGGGGCCGAAGGAAAAACTGTTTTTT. This sequence encodes CASSQDWGPKEKLFF.

The chain uses TRBV6-5 and TRBJ2-1; TRBD2 matches at 7 bases. The CDR3 contains 13 residues. Germline CDR1 and CDR2: MNHEY and SVGAGI. V dropped 7 bases and J dropped 9; count of bases not matched to a gene: 9. The chain's CDR3 is CASTFGTNSEQFF. Here the CDR3 DNA reads TGTGCCAGCACGTTCGGGACTAACAGTGAGCAGTTCTTC.